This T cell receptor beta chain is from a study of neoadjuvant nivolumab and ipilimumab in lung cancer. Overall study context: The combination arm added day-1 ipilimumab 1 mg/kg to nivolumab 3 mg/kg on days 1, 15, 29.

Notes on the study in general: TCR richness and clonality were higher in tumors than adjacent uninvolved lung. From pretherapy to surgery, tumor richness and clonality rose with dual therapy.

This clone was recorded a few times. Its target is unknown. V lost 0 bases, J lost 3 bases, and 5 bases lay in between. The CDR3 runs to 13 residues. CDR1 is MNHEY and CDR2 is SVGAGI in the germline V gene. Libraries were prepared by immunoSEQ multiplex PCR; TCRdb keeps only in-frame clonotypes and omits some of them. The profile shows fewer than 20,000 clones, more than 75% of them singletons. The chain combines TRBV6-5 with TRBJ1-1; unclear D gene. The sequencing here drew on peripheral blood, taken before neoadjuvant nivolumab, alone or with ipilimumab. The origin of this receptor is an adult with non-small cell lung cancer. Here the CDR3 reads CASSYSTDTEAFF. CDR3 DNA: TGTGCCAGCAGTTACTCAACAGACACTGAAGCTTTCTTT.